The 16 T cell receptor beta chains in this list originate from one sample, sequenced in a study of T cells in Graves' hyperthyroidism and ophthalmopathy (dated by TCRdb to between 2018 and 2020). Library generation was performed with multiplex PCR. These reads were obtained on an Illumina HiSeq 2000. The TCR beta CDR3 regions were amplified from the RNA transcripts. For the first round of RT-PCR on the TCR CDR3, the HTBI primer set was used together with the Qiagen OneStep RT-PCR kit. In-frame beta chains were kept once TCRdb had trimmed the public reads at Q25 with fastp and called clones with MiXCR. Merged by CDR3 protein, the rows form single entries marked with the most common genes and DNA. This sample gives about 600,000 distinct CDR3 sequences in total; about a sixth of them show up just once. The top ten constitute less than 3.5% of the sample. The specimen sequenced was blood. The receptors originated from a woman aged 40 to 50 with Graves' ophthalmopathy.

This clonotype was picked up a small number of times. This CDR3 is CASSSKLAGTTDTQYF. The CDR3 DNA reads TGTGCCAGCAGCTCCAAACTAGCGGGAACCACAGATACGCAGTATTTT. The J gene is TRBJ2-3, the V gene TRBV7-2; 10 bases fit TRBD2. This CDR3 contains 16 residues. Trimming cost V 4 bases and J 2 bases; bases outside gene matches: 6. CDR1 and CDR2 (germline): SGHTA, FQGNSA.

This clonotype was counted at least ten times. The chain combines TRBV15 with TRBJ1-1; D gene uncertain. Germline V lookup: CDR1 LNHNV, CDR2 YYDKDF (reference sequence). This CDR3 is built from 13 residues. The V gene lost 1 base and the J gene lost 2 bases, with 5 bases spanning the gap. The CDR3 loop reads CATSRVYNTEAFF. CDR3 DNA: TGTGCCACCAGCAGAGTTTACAACACTGAAGCTTTCTTT. Based on the CDR3 plus reference TRBV15 and TRBJ1-1, the full variable domain is DAMVIQNPRYQVTQFGKPVTLSCSQTLNHNVMYWYQQKSSQAPKLLFHYYDKDFNNEADTPDNFQSRRPNTSFCFLDIRSPGLGDTAMYLCATSRVYNTEAFFGQGTRLTVV.

This clonotype has ten or more counts. CDR3 amino acids: CAWGRGLAKNIQYF. CDR3 nucleotides: TGTGCCTGGGGGAGGGGATTAGCCAAAAACATTCAGTACTTC. The chain employs TRBV30 and TRBJ2-4; 7 nucleotides line up with TRBD2. The CDR3 sequence is 14 residues long. Germline V gene lookup returns CDR1 GTSNPN and CDR2 SVGIG (reference sequence). V gave up 5 bases and J gave up 0 bases; unmatched junction bases: 4.

The rearrangement uses TRBV2 and TRBJ2-2, with D possibly matching TRBD1 (6 bases). The CDR3 has 16 residues. In germline, CDR1 is SNHLY, CDR2 FYNNEI. Trimming took 7 bases from V and 0 from J, leaving 15 bases between them. The CDR3 is CASTEHQGTNTGELFF. CDR3 nucleotides: TGTGCCAGCACCGAACATCAGGGGACGAACACCGGGGAGCTGTTTTTT. The variable domain in full, with the rest retrieved from reference TRBV2 and TRBJ2-2, is EPEVTQTPSHQVTQMGQEVILRCVPISNHLYFYWYRQILGQKVEFLVSFYNNEISEKSEIFDDQFSVERPDGSNFTLKIRSTKLEDSAMYFCASTEHQGTNTGELFFGEGSRLTVL.

This clonotype was found many times. This chain connects TRBV5-1 to TRBJ2-1; D unresolved. Deletions cut 2 bases from V and 4 bases from J, with 13 bases between. Germline V gene sequence: CDR1 SGHRS, CDR2 YFSETQ. The CDR3 consists of 15 residues. As DNA, the CDR3 is TGCGCCAGCAGCTTCGGCAGTGGCCCTTACAATGAGCAGTTCTTC. Translation: CASSFGSGPYNEQFF.

The V and J genes are TRBV29-1 and TRBJ1-1, with D possibly matching TRBD1 (5 bases). CDR1 SQVTM and CDR2 ANQGSEA come from the germline V gene. Deletions cut 1 base from V and 5 bases from J, with 11 bases between. CDR3 size: 13 residues. The CDR3 protein is CSVEGDGGTEAFF. The CDR3 coding sequence is TGCAGCGTTGAAGGGGACGGGGGTACTGAAGCTTTCTTT.

This clonotype was found many times. The genes are TRBV7-2 and TRBJ2-1, with 13 bases matching TRBD2. The CDR3 length is 17 residues. V lost 5 bases and J lost 9; bases outside the gene matches: 13. Germline V gene sequence: CDR1 SGHTA, CDR2 FQGNSA. CDR3 protein: CASSPRLLAGGPGEQFF. The CDR3 DNA reads TGTGCCAGCAGCCCCCGGCTACTAGCGGGGGGGCCAGGTGAGCAGTTCTTC.

This clonotype has more than one count but fewer than ten. This chain connects TRBV18 to TRBJ2-7, with 9 bases matching TRBD1. V shed 3 bases, J shed 1 base, and the junction held 4 bases outside the gene matches. The CDR3 is made up of 15 amino acids. The germline V gene encodes CDR1 KGHSH and CDR2 LQKENI. CDR3 nucleotides: TGTGCCAGCTCACCTGCCGGACAGGGGTCCTACGAGCAGTACTTC. Residues: CASSPAGQGSYEQYF.

The J gene is TRBJ2-1, the V gene TRBV25-1, with unresolved D. This CDR3 is 14 amino acids long. Germline CDR1 MGHDK, CDR2 SYGVNS. With 2 bases removed from V and 7 bases from J, the gap between germline ends came to 12 bases. This chain's CDR3 is CASSEMSWRNEQFF. DNA of the CDR3: TGTGCCAGCAGTGAAATGAGCTGGCGTAATGAGCAGTTCTTC.

This clonotype has only a few counts. The chain uses TRBV6-1 and TRBJ2-3, with 7 bases lining up with TRBD2. The germline CDR1 and CDR2 sequences are MNHNS and SASEGT. The V gene end was trimmed by 6 bases and the J gene end by 2 bases; junction bases not matched to a gene: 8. The CDR3 runs to 15 residues. The CDR3: CASSGKRELTDTQYF. CDR3 DNA sequence: TGTGCCAGCAGCGGCAAGCGGGAACTCACAGATACGCAGTATTTT.

This clonotype was counted a few times. The chain links TRBV7-6 to TRBJ2-1; 11 bases line up with TRBD2. Looked up from germline, CDR1 is SGHVS and CDR2 is FNYEAQ. The CDR3 is 17 residues long. Unmatched junction bases numbered 10, after V lost 5 bases and J lost 4 bases. The CDR3 reads CASSPYSGRGSYNEQFF. As DNA, the CDR3 is TGTGCCAGCAGCCCCTATAGCGGGAGGGGTTCTTACAATGAGCAGTTCTTC.

This clonotype occurred many times. The rearrangement joins TRBV10-2 to TRBJ2-7, with D unresolved. The ends were cut back, 3 bases at V and 2 bases at J, with 8 bases in the middle. Germline V gene data show CDR1 as WSHSY and CDR2 as SAAADI. The CDR3 is made up of 13 amino acids. The CDR3 DNA reads as TGCGCCAGCAGTGACAGGCTCCCCTACGAGCAGTACTTC. This gives the protein CASSDRLPYEQYF.

This clonotype was detected only a few times. The rearrangement links TRBV6-1 to TRBJ2-1; TRBD2 matches at 9 bases. The germline V gene encodes CDR1 MNHNS and CDR2 SASEGT. This CDR3 contains 15 residues. The V segment lost 6 bases and the J segment 9 bases; nucleotides outside the gene matches: 12. The CDR3 loop is CASSRQGLARSEQFF. In DNA, the CDR3 is TGTGCCAGCAGCCGCCAGGGACTAGCTAGGAGTGAGCAGTTCTTC.

This clonotype has only a few counts. V gene TRBV19 combines with J gene TRBJ2-2; 10 nucleotides agree with TRBD1. CDR3 length: 17 residues. V lost 5 bases, J lost 4 bases, and 10 bases stayed unmatched. Germline assignment: CDR1 LNHDA and CDR2 SQIVND (reference sequence). Here the CDR3 DNA reads TGTGCCAGTAGTGCCTTTTCCGGGACAGGGGCCACCGGGGAGCTGTTTTTT. Its translation is CASSAFSGTGATGELFF.

A few counts support this clonotype. V is TRBV11-2 and J is TRBJ1-4; 8 nucleotides match TRBD1. This CDR3 spans 15 amino acids. Germline CDR1 reads SGHAT; CDR2 reads FQNNGV. V trimming: 3 bases; J trimming: 3 bases; junction bases outside the gene matches: 3. This CDR3 is CASSFQGAPNEKLFF. CDR3 nucleotides: TGTGCCAGCAGCTTCCAGGGGGCCCCTAATGAAAAACTGTTTTTT.

Many counts were recorded for this clonotype. This chain links TRBV2 with TRBJ2-3, with no clear D. V was pared by 5 bases and J by 4 bases, with 13 bases between. There are 14 residues in the CDR3. Germline CDR1 reads SNHLY; CDR2 reads FYNNEI. CDR3 bases: TGTGCCAGCAGTCCCTCGGTAACAGCAGATACGCAGTATTTT. Encoded protein: CASSPSVTADTQYF.